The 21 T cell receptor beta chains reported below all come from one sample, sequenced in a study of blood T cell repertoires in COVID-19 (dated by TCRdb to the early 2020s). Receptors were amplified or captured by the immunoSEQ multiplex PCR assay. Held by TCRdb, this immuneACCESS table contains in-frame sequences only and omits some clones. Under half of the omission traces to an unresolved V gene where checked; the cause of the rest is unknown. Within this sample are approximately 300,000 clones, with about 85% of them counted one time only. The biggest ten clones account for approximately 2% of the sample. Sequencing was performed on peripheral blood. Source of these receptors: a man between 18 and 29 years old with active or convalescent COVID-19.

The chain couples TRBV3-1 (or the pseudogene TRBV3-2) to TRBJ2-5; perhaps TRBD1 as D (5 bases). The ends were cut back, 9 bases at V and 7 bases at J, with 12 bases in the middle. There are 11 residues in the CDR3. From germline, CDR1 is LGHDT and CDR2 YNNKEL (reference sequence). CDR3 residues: CASQTAGTQYF. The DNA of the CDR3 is TGTGCCAGTCAGACAGCCGGGACCCAGTACTTC.

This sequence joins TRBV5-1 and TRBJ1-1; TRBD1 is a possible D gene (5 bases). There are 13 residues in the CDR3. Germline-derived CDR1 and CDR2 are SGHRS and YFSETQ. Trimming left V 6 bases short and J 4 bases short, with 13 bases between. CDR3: CASKGRGSTEAFF. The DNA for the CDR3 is TGCGCCAGCAAAGGACGGGGGAGCACTGAAGCTTTCTTT. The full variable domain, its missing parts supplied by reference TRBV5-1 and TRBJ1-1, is KAGVTQTPRYLIKTRGQQVTLSCSPISGHRSVSWYQQTPGQGLQFLFEYFSETQRNKGNFPGRFSGRQFSNSRSEMNVSTLELGDSALYLCASKGRGSTEAFFGQGTRLTVV.

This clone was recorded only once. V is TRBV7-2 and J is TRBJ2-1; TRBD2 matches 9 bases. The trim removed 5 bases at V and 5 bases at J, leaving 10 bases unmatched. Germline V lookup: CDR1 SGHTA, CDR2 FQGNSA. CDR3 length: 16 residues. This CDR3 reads CASSTSSGTVDNEQFF. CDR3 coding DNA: TGTGCCAGCAGCACTTCTAGCGGGACCGTCGACAATGAGCAGTTCTTC.

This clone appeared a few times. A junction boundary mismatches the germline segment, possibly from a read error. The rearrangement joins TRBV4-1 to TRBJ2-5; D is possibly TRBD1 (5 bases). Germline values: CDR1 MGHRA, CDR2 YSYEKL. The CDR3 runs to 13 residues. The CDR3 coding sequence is TGCGCCAGCAGCCAAGATGAAGTCCAGGGTCAACACTTC. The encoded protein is CASSQDEVQGQHF.

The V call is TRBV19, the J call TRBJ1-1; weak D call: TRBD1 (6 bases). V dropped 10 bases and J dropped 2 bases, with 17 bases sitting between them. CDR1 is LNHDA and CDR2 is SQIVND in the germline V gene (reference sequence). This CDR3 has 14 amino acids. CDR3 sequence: CATLRTDKNTEAFF. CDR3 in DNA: TGTGCCACCCTAAGGACAGACAAAAACACTGAAGCTTTCTTT.

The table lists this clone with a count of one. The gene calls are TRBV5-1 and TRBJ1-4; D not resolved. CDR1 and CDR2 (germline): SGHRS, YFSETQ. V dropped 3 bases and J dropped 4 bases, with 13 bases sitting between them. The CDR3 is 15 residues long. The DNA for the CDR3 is TGCGCCAGCAGCTCCGGAGGGTGGTATAATGAAAAACTGTTTTTT. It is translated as CASSSGGWYNEKLFF.

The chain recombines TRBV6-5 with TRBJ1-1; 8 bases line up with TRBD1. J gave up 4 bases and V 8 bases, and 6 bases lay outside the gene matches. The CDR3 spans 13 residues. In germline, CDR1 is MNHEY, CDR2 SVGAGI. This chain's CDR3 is CASRTGYGTEAFF. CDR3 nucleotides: TGTGCCAGCCGGACAGGGTACGGCACTGAAGCTTTCTTT.

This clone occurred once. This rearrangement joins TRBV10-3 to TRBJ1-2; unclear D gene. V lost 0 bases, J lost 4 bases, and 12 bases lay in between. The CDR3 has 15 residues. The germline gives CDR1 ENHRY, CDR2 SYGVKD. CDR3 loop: CAISESTFTAYGYTF. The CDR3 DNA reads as TGTGCCATCAGTGAGTCGACTTTTACGGCCTATGGCTACACCTTC.

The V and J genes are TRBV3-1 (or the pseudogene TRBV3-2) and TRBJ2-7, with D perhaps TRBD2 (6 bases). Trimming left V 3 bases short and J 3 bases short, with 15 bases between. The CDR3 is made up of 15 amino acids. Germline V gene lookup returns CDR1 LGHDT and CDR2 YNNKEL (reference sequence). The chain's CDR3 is CASSQGSPGGYEQYF. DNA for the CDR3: TGTGCCAGCAGCCAGGGGTCTCCCGGGGGCTACGAGCAGTACTTC.

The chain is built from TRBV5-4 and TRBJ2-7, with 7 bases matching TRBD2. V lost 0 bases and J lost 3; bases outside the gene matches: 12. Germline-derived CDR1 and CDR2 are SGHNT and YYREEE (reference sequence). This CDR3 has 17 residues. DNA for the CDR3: TGTGCCAGCAGCTTGGGCCCTAGCGGAAGGGGTGACTACGAGCAGTACTTC. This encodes CASSLGPSGRGDYEQYF.

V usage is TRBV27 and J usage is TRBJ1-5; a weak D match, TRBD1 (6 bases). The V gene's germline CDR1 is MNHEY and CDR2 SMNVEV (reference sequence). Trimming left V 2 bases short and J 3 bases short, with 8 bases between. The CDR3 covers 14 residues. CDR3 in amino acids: CASSLHRDNQPQHF. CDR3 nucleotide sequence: TGTGCCAGCAGTTTACACAGGGACAATCAGCCCCAGCATTTT.

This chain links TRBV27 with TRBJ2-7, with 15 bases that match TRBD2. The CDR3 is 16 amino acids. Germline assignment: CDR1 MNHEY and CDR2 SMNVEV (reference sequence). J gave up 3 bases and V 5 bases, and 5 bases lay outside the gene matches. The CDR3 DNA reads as TGTGCCAGCAGTGAGGGACTAGCGGGAGGTTTCTACGAGCAGTACTTC. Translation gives CASSEGLAGGFYEQYF.

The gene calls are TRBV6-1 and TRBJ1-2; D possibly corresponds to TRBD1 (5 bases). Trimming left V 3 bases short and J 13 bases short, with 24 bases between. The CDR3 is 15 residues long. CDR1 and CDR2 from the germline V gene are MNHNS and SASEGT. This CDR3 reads CASSEIGGAGYHCTF. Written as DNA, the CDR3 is TGTGCCAGCAGTGAGATTGGAGGGGCCGGATACCACTGCACCTTC.

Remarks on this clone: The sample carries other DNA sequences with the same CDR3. CDR3 in amino acids: CASSERAGQGNSPLHF. Written as DNA, the CDR3 is TGTGCCAGCAGTGAAAGGGCGGGACAGGGGAATTCACCCCTCCACTTT. The V call is TRBV6-1, the J call TRBJ1-6, with 10 bases lining up with TRBD1. The CDR3 length is 16 residues. The V gene end was trimmed by 2 bases and the J gene end by 7 bases; junction bases not matched to a gene: 5. Germline CDR1 reads MNHNS; CDR2 reads SASEGT.

The chain's CDR3 is CASSMRAGGRLDEQFF. For the CDR3, the DNA is TGTGCCAGTAGTATGCGGGCGGGGGGCCGTTTGGATGAGCAGTTCTTC. The rearrangement links TRBV19 to TRBJ2-1; 8 bases map to TRBD2. With V trimmed by 3 bases and J by 8 bases, 12 bases remained unmatched. The CDR3 spans 16 residues. Germline V gene lookup returns CDR1 LNHDA and CDR2 SQIVND (reference sequence).

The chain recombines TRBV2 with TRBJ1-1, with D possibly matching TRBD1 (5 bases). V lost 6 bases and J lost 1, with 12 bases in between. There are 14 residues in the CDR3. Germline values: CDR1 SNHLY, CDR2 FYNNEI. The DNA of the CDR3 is TGTGCCAGCAGGACACGGGGGGAGAACACTGAAGCTTTCTTT. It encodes CASRTRGENTEAFF.

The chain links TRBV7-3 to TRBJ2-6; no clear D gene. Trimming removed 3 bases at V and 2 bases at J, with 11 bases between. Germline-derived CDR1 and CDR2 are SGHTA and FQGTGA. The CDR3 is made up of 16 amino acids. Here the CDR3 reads CASSFISATGANVLTF. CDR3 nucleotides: TGTGCCAGCAGCTTTATTTCTGCGACTGGGGCCAACGTCCTGACTTTC. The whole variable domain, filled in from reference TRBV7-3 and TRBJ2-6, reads GAGVSQTPSNKVTEKGKYVELRCDPISGHTALYWYRQSLGQGPEFLIYFQGTGAADDSGLPNDRFFAVRPEGSVSTLKIQRTERGDSAVYLCASSFISATGANVLTFGAGSRLTVL.

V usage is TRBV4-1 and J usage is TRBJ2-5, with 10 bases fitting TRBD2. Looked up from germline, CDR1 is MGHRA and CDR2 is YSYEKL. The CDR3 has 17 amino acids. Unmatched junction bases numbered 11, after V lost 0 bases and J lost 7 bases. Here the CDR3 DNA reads TGCGCCAGCAGCCAAGAGTGGAGCGGGAGGGCCCAGGCGACCCAGTACTTC. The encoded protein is CASSQEWSGRAQATQYF.

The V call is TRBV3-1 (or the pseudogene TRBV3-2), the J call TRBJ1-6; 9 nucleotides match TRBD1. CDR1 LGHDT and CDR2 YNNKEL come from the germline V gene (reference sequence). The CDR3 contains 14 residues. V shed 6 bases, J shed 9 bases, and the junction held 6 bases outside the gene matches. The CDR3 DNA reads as TGTGCCAGCAGTCCAACAGGGGGCAGTTCACCCCTCCACTTT. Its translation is CASSPTGGSSPLHF.

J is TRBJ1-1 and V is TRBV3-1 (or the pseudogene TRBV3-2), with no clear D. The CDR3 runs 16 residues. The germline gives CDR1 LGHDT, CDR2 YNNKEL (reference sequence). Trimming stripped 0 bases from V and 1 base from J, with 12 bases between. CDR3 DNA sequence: TGTGCCAGCAGCCAAGAGGACGGGATTACGAACACTGAAGCTTTCTTT. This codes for CASSQEDGITNTEAFF.

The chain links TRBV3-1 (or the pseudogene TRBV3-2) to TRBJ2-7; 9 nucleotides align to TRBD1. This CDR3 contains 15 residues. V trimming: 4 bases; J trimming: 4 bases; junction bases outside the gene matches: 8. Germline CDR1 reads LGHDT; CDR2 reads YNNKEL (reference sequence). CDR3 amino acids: CASSLRTGAGYEQYF. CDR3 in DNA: TGTGCCAGCAGCCTAAGGACAGGGGCCGGGTACGAGCAGTACTTC.